The TCR beta chain described here comes from a study of CD8 T cells in Susac syndrome. Between the trimmed V and J ends, which lost 5 bases and 0 bases, there was a span of 3 bases. Germline V gives CDR1 LNHNV, CDR2 YYDKDF (reference sequence). The CDR3 extends over 12 amino acids. When the RNA was reverse transcribed, random hexamers were used with an input of 0.5 to 1 ug. Across 54 Vbeta and 13 Jbeta, TCR beta CDR3 was amplified with immunoSEQ multiplex PCR. TCRdb independently ran MiXCR on the immunoSEQ multiplex PCR reads; one entry per CDR3 protein. The sample holds about 280,000 distinct CDR3 sequences, about 85% seen once.

This rearrangement joins TRBV15 to TRBJ2-3; D is unclear. Sequencing was performed on CD8+ T cells from PBMCs. The sequence derives from a human donor with multiple sclerosis. This CDR3 is CATSFSTDTQYF. Written as DNA, the CDR3 is TGTGCCACCAGCTTCAGCACAGATACGCAGTATTTT.